This passage covers 31 T cell receptor beta chains from one sample sequenced in a study of identifying expanded T cells in peripheral blood. Using immunoSEQ multiplex PCR, the repertoire was profiled, and TCRdb retains in-frame clones only, with some absent. The sample records tens of thousands of clones, around 87% being singletons. The sequencing sample was made of blood. These receptors were collected from a person aged 18 to 75 in good health.

The genes are TRBV7-2 and TRBJ2-2, with D possibly matching TRBD2 (6 bases). The germline V and J ends were trimmed by 3 bases and 6 bases, with 8 bases remaining between them. This CDR3 has 13 residues. The germline V gene encodes CDR1 SGHTA and CDR2 FQGNSA. The chain's CDR3 is CASSFREAGELFF. CDR3 DNA sequence: TGTGCCAGCAGCTTTAGGGAGGCCGGGGAGCTGTTTTTT. Together with reference TRBV7-2 and TRBJ2-2, the CDR3 gives the full variable domain: GAGVSQSPSNKVTEKGKDVELRCDPISGHTALYWYRQSLGQGLEFLIYFQGNSAPDKSGLPSDRFSAERTGGSVSTLTIQRTQQEDSAVYLCASSFREAGELFFGEGSRLTVL.

Details on this clone: The junction departs from germline at one end; a sequencing error may be responsible. The chain joins TRBV18 to TRBJ2-2; D may be TRBD2 (7 bases). Germline lookup yields CDR1 KGHSH and CDR2 LQKENI. CDR3 length equals 16 residues. For the CDR3, the DNA is TGTGCCAGCTCACCTAGGGGGGGACCGAAGACCGGGGAGCTGTTTTTT. Residues: CASSPRGGPKTGELFF.

This clone was seen more than once but under ten times. Here the CDR3 DNA reads TGTGCCAGCAGTTTGCCAGGGGGCAATCAGCCCCAGCATTTT. Translated: CASSLPGGNQPQHF. The chain links TRBV28 to TRBJ1-5, with D tentatively TRBD1 (6 bases). The CDR3 extends over 14 amino acids. V gave up 3 bases and J gave up 2 bases, with 8 bases separating them. Germline V gene data show CDR1 as MDHEN and CDR2 as SYDVKM.

The CDR3 bases are TGTGCCAGTATCGCACCCACCATGAACACTGAAGCTTTCTTT. It translates to CASIAPTMNTEAFF. The chain employs TRBV19 and TRBJ1-1; D unclear. Trimming pared 7 bases from V and 0 bases from J, leaving 12 bases between. This CDR3 is built from 14 residues. CDR1 LNHDA and CDR2 SQIVND come from the germline V gene (reference sequence).

This clone appeared a single time. The chain has TRBV4-1 and TRBJ2-7, with 7 bases aligning to TRBD1. The germline CDR1 and CDR2 sequences are MGHRA and YSYEKL. The length of the CDR3 is 15 residues. V lost 0 bases, J lost 2 bases, and 4 bases stayed unmatched. The CDR3 is CASSQDEGATYEQYF. Here the CDR3 DNA reads TGCGCCAGCAGCCAAGATGAGGGGGCGACCTACGAGCAGTACTTC.

By sample fraction, this clone is medium-sized. This rearrangement joins TRBV6-8 to TRBJ1-5; weak D call: TRBD1 (6 bases). The CDR3 has 19 residues. Trimming shortened V by 7 bases and J by 0 bases, and 25 bases separated the two germline ends. The germline CDR1 and CDR2 sequences are MNHGY and SAAAGT. CDR3 nucleotides: TGTGCCAGCAAGTGTTTCGTTCCCGACAGGCGAGATAGCAATCAGCCCCAGCATTTT. This gives the protein CASKCFVPDRRDSNQPQHF.

V and J are TRBV9 and TRBJ1-5; unclear D gene. V was cut by 0 bases and J by 3 bases, with 7 bases left in between. This CDR3 has 14 amino acids. Germline CDR1 SGDLS, CDR2 YYNGEE. The CDR3 bases are TGTGCCAGCAGCGTAGACCCGGACAATCAGCCCCAGCATTTT. It encodes CASSVDPDNQPQHF.

V and J are TRBV19 and TRBJ2-1, with 10 bases aligning to TRBD1. Germline trimming cut 4 bases from V and 5 bases from J; bases unmatched to any gene: 5. The CDR3 is 15 amino acids. Germline V lookup: CDR1 LNHDA, CDR2 SQIVND (reference sequence). The CDR3 sequence: CASSTDRGQNNEQFF. In DNA form, the CDR3 reads TGTGCCAGTAGTACCGACAGGGGGCAGAACAATGAGCAGTTCTTC.

V and J are TRBV2 and TRBJ1-1; 8 bases are a match to TRBD1. The CDR3 is made up of 14 amino acids. The germline gives CDR1 SNHLY, CDR2 FYNNEI. With 5 bases clipped from V and 1 base from J, the junction kept 3 bases outside the gene matches. The CDR3 loop is CASSYDRGNTEAFF. The CDR3 nucleotides read TGTGCCAGCAGTTATGACAGGGGGAACACTGAAGCTTTCTTT.

The chain uses TRBV5-4 and TRBJ2-7; TRBD2 aligns across 8 bases. The CDR3 spans 15 residues. Trimming at V came to 3 bases and at J to 6 bases, leaving 11 bases not matched to a gene. Germline V gene lookup returns CDR1 SGHNT and CDR2 YYREEE (reference sequence). CDR3 region: CASSSPGLVGGEQYF. The CDR3 DNA reads TGTGCCAGCAGCTCTCCGGGACTAGTAGGGGGCGAGCAGTACTTC.

The chain links TRBV4-1 to TRBJ1-6; 8 bases align to TRBD1. Germline V gives CDR1 MGHRA, CDR2 YSYEKL. J was trimmed by 10 bases and V by 3 bases; bases with no gene match: 11. The CDR3 runs 16 residues. CDR3 in DNA: TGCGCCAGCAGCCAGGATCTGGGGACAGGCGGATCACCCCTCCACTTT. Translation: CASSQDLGTGGSPLHF.

V and J are TRBV10-3 and TRBJ2-1; D unclear. Germline V gene lookup returns CDR1 ENHRY and CDR2 SYGVKD. The V and J ends lost 1 base and 5 bases respectively, with 3 bases between them. The CDR3 length is 12 residues. This CDR3 reads CAISEWDNEQFF. For the CDR3, the DNA is TGTGCCATCAGTGAGTGGGACAATGAGCAGTTCTTC.

The chain recombines TRBV19 with TRBJ2-1; 11 nucleotides match TRBD2. With 4 bases clipped from V and 0 bases from J, the junction kept 5 bases outside the gene matches. The CDR3 is 17 amino acids. Germline loops: CDR1 LNHDA, CDR2 SQIVND (reference sequence). Written as DNA, the CDR3 is TGTGCCAGTAGTAAACCGGGACTAGCGGACTCCTACAATGAGCAGTTCTTC. As protein: CASSKPGLADSYNEQFF. The variable domain in full, with the rest retrieved from reference TRBV19 and TRBJ2-1, is DGGITQSPKYLFRKEGQNVTLSCEQNLNHDAMYWYRQDPGQGLRLIYYSQIVNDFQKGDIAEGYSVSREKKESFPLTVTSAQKNPTAFYLCASSKPGLADSYNEQFFGPGTRLTVL.

CDR3 sequence reads: CASSVKTNTEAFF. The CDR3, as DNA: TGTGCCAGCAGTGTGAAAACGAACACTGAAGCTTTCTTT. The chain is built from TRBV6-6 and TRBJ1-1; D unresolved. This CDR3 has 13 residues. From germline, CDR1 is MNHNY and CDR2 SVGAGI (reference sequence). Trimming cost V 5 bases and J 1 base, with 8 bases left between them.

The chain is built from TRBV29-1 and TRBJ2-7; 7 bases map to TRBD2. Germline CDR1 and CDR2: SQVTM and ANQGSEA. J gave up 3 bases and V 7 bases, and 6 bases lay outside the gene matches. This CDR3 region has 12 residues. CDR3 amino acids: CSGGLDFYEQYF. As DNA, the CDR3 is TGCAGCGGAGGACTAGACTTCTACGAGCAGTACTTC.

V is TRBV18 and J is TRBJ2-7; 9 nucleotides align to TRBD2. Per the germline V gene, CDR1 is KGHSH and CDR2 is LQKENI. Losses at the gene ends were 2 bases for V and 1 base for J; bases not matched to a gene: 3. The CDR3 has 15 residues. CDR3 loop: CASSPMLAGSYEQYF. In DNA form, the CDR3 reads TGTGCCAGCTCACCAATGCTAGCGGGATCCTACGAGCAGTACTTC.

The CDR3 nucleotides are TGTGCCAGCAGCCCTTATCGTTTGGGGCCGGGCTCCTACGAGCAGTACTTC. Protein product: CASSPYRLGPGSYEQYF. The chain has TRBV11-3 and TRBJ2-7, with a weak D call TRBD1 (5 bases). Trimming took off 5 bases at V and 0 bases at J, with 20 bases between the two ends. Germline V gene sequence: CDR1 SGHNT, CDR2 YENEEA. This CDR3 is 17 amino acids long.

This chain connects TRBV11-2 to TRBJ1-3, with D possibly TRBD1 on 6 matching bases. With 5 bases removed from V and 2 bases from J, the gap between germline ends came to 13 bases. Germline V gene lookup returns CDR1 SGHAT and CDR2 FQNNGV. This CDR3 spans 15 amino acids. The DNA of the CDR3 is TGTGCCAGCAGCAAGAACAGGGTGGCTGGAAACACCATATATTTT. This translates into CASSKNRVAGNTIYF. Looking up the rest from reference TRBV11-2 and TRBJ1-3 gives the full variable domain: EAGVAQSPRYKIIEKRQSVAFWCNPISGHATLYWYQQILGQGPKLLIQFQNNGVVDDSQLPKDRFSAERLKGVDSTLKIQPAKLEDSAVYLCASSKNRVAGNTIYFGEGSWLTVV.

The chain joins TRBV7-3 to TRBJ1-1; D unclear. Trimming shortened V by 5 bases and J by 9 bases, and 19 bases separated the two germline ends. The CDR3 covers 14 residues. Germline V gene sequence: CDR1 SGHTA, CDR2 FQGTGA. CDR3 protein: CASSRVRTSEKAFF. In DNA, the CDR3 is TGTGCCAGCAGCCGAGTTCGCACCTCAGAAAAAGCTTTCTTT.

This chain uses TRBV30 with TRBJ1-1; 10 bases match TRBD1. The junction had 7 bases not matched to a gene; V was cut back by 1 base and J by 5 bases. This CDR3 is 15 amino acids long. Germline V CDR1 and CDR2: GTSNPN, SVGIG (reference sequence). Written as DNA, the CDR3 is TGTGCCTGGAGTGCAGCGGACAGGGGGGGGACTGAAGCTTTCTTT. Its translation is CAWSAADRGGTEAFF.

The rearrangement joins TRBV4-2 to TRBJ2-5, with 7 bases that match TRBD2. The J call may be wrong; the DNA end is better matched by TRBJ2-7. Germline loops: CDR1 LGHNA, CDR2 YNFKEQ. CDR3 size: 16 residues. The CDR3 DNA is TGTGCCAGCAGCCCCGAAACTAGCGACAGCTCCTACGAGCAGTACTTC. It is translated as CASSPETSDSSYEQYF.

The chain joins TRBV5-1 to TRBJ2-7; 7 nucleotides agree with TRBD2. V lost 0 bases, J lost 6 bases, and 3 bases stayed unmatched. The CDR3 sequence is 13 residues long. Germline V gene lookup returns CDR1 SGHRS and CDR2 YFSETQ. Written as DNA, the CDR3 is TGCGCCAGCAGCTTGGTGGCTAGCGGCGAGCAGTACTTC. This sequence encodes CASSLVASGEQYF.

The rearrangement links TRBV6-8 to TRBJ2-1; TRBD1 might be the D (5 bases). This CDR3 region has 14 residues. Trimming left V 6 bases short and J 0 bases short, with 9 bases between. Per germline, CDR1 MNHGY and CDR2 SAAAGT. The CDR3 loop is CASRGVSSYNEQFF. The CDR3, as DNA: TGTGCCAGCAGAGGGGTCAGCTCCTACAATGAGCAGTTCTTC.

The chain links TRBV5-1 to TRBJ1-1, with 8 bases matching TRBD1. CDR1 is SGHRS and CDR2 is YFSETQ in the germline V gene. J gave up 1 base and V 5 bases, and 7 bases lay outside the gene matches. The CDR3 consists of 15 residues. Here the CDR3 DNA reads TGCGCCAGCAGTAACTCCGGGACAGGGAACACTGAAGCTTTCTTT. It translates to CASSNSGTGNTEAFF.

The gene calls are TRBV5-1 and TRBJ2-2; a weak D match, TRBD2 (5 bases). The CDR3 is 16 residues long. Germline CDR1 SGHRS, CDR2 YFSETQ. V lost 0 bases to trimming and J lost 7 bases, with 16 bases between them. The DNA of the CDR3 is TGCGCCAGCAGCTTGGCCCTTAGGCCTCGGGGCGGGGAGCTGTTTTTT. It translates to CASSLALRPRGGELFF.

The V gene is TRBV15, the J gene TRBJ1-5; TRBD1 matches at 7 bases. The germline V gene encodes CDR1 LNHNV and CDR2 YYDKDF (reference sequence). This CDR3 region has 14 residues. V shed 6 bases and J 11 bases; nucleotides not matched to a gene: 13. The CDR3 loop reads CATSYDRVQGAQHF. The CDR3, as DNA: TGTGCCACCAGTTATGACAGGGTTCAAGGAGCCCAGCATTTT. Supplemented by reference TRBV15 and TRBJ1-5, the full variable domain reads DAMVIQNPRYQVTQFGKPVTLSCSQTLNHNVMYWYQQKSSQAPKLLFHYYDKDFNNEADTPDNFQSRRPNTSFCFLDIRSPGLGDTAMYLCATSYDRVQGAQHFGDGTRLSIL.

The rearrangement joins TRBV28 to TRBJ1-4; 10 bases line up with TRBD1. The germline V gene encodes CDR1 MDHEN and CDR2 SYDVKM. The CDR3 totals 13 residues. The trim removed 9 bases at V and 6 bases at J, leaving 4 bases unmatched. The CDR3 bases are TGTGCCAGTTTGACAGGGGGCGATGAAAAACTGTTTTTT. Its protein is CASLTGGDEKLFF.

The chain has TRBV6-4 and TRBJ2-2; D might be TRBD1 (6 bases). Germline assignment: CDR1 MRHNA and CDR2 SNTAGT. V was cut by 3 bases and J by 0 bases, with 8 bases left in between. This CDR3 is 15 amino acids long. The CDR3 protein is CASSEEGANTGELFF. CDR3 DNA sequence: TGTGCCAGCAGTGAAGAGGGGGCGAACACCGGGGAGCTGTTTTTT.

A single count supports this clone. The gene calls are TRBV28 and TRBJ2-3; TRBD2 agrees at 9 bases. This CDR3 spans 16 amino acids. Germline lookup yields CDR1 MDHEN and CDR2 SYDVKM. After removal of 7 bases from V and 7 bases from J, the junction contained 15 bases not matched to a gene. This CDR3 reads CASTRAGGPTGNTQYF. The DNA for the CDR3 is TGTGCCAGCACCAGAGCGGGGGGACCAACTGGAAATACGCAGTATTTT.

V usage is TRBV15 and J usage is TRBJ2-3; 12 bases match TRBD2. From germline, CDR1 is LNHNV and CDR2 YYDKDF (reference sequence). J was trimmed by 13 bases and V by 2 bases; bases with no gene match: 7. The CDR3 covers 14 residues. CDR3 loop: CATSRSPSGGGKYF. The CDR3 bases are TGTGCCACCAGCAGATCCCCTAGCGGGGGGGGGAAGTATTTT.

The chain uses TRBV6-6 and TRBJ2-7; D ambiguous. V dropped 10 bases and J dropped 6 bases, with 19 bases sitting between them. The germline CDR1 and CDR2 sequences are MNHNY and SVGAGI (reference sequence). This CDR3 comprises 13 residues. The DNA of the CDR3 is TGTGCCACCTCCCCCTCCCTCGAAGGCGAGCAGTACTTC. This codes for CATSPSLEGEQYF.